Presented here are 6 T cell receptor beta chains from one specimen sequenced in a study of TIL therapy for anti-PD-1-resistant metastatic lung cancer. The immunoSEQ assay was v3. TCRdb keeps only in-frame clones here, not all; method: immunoSEQ multiplex PCR. The table includes about 52,000 clones, less than 80% detected once. The sample's time point: pre-treatment sample, taken before nivolumab and TIL therapy. The material was blood, obtained at baseline. All receptors come from a woman between 30 and 80 years old with non-small cell lung cancer.

The chain carries TRBV30 and TRBJ2-7, with 11 bases that match TRBD2. Trimming cost V 4 bases and J 2 bases; bases outside gene matches: 16. This CDR3 is 18 amino acids long. Germline V gene sequence: CDR1 GTSNPN, CDR2 SVGIG (reference sequence). CDR3 bases: TGTGCCTGGACCACGTCGCTGTCGCTAGCGGGGGGTACCTACGAGCAGTACTTC. It is translated as CAWTTSLSLAGGTYEQYF.

The chain combines TRBV7-3 with TRBJ2-1, with 12 bases aligning to TRBD2. The CDR3 spans 14 residues. J gave up 13 bases and V 2 bases, and 6 bases lay outside the gene matches. The germline gives CDR1 SGHTA, CDR2 FQGTGA. Here the CDR3 reads CASSLDTSGRYQFF. The CDR3 DNA reads as TGTGCCAGCAGCTTAGACACTAGCGGGAGGTACCAGTTCTTC.

This clone is a singleton in its sample. The chain uses TRBV2 and TRBJ2-1, with 12 bases identical to TRBD2. CDR1 and CDR2 (germline): SNHLY, FYNNEI. Trimming removed 5 bases from V and 8 bases from J; junction bases left unmatched: 7. The CDR3 is 15 amino acids. This CDR3 is CASSPTSGSPHEQFF. CDR3 coding DNA: TGTGCCAGCAGTCCGACTAGCGGGAGCCCCCATGAGCAGTTCTTC. Based on the CDR3 plus reference TRBV2 and TRBJ2-1, the full variable domain is EPEVTQTPSHQVTQMGQEVILRCVPISNHLYFYWYRQILGQKVEFLVSFYNNEISEKSEIFDDQFSVERPDGSNFTLKIRSTKLEDSAMYFCASSPTSGSPHEQFFGPGTRLTVL.

The genes are TRBV6-5 and TRBJ2-3; D is unresolved. The CDR3 extends over 13 amino acids. The V end was cut by 8 bases, the J end by 5 bases, with 14 bases between. CDR1 is MNHEY and CDR2 is SVGAGI in the germline V gene. The CDR3: CASRKSAQDTQYF. In DNA, the CDR3 is TGTGCCAGCCGAAAATCGGCTCAAGATACGCAGTATTTT.

This chain uses TRBV10-1 with TRBJ2-1; 8 nucleotides match TRBD2. The CDR3 contains 15 residues. Trimming took 6 bases from V and 7 from J; bases not matched to a gene: 11. The germline gives CDR1 WNHNN, CDR2 SYGVQD (reference sequence). As DNA, the CDR3 is TGCGCCAGCAGCCCCGTATCTCCGGGAGGGAATGAGCAGTTCTTC. Its protein is CASSPVSPGGNEQFF.

The rearrangement links TRBV9 to TRBJ1-4; D unresolved. V was shortened by 1 base and J by 4 bases, with 8 bases between the two germline ends. There are 14 residues in the CDR3. CDR1 is SGDLS, CDR2 YYNGEE, per germline. The chain's CDR3 is CASSVSGLNEKLFF. Here the CDR3 DNA reads TGTGCCAGCAGCGTAAGTGGGCTTAATGAAAAACTGTTTTTT.